A single TCR beta chain is shown here with its context. The CDR3 covers 15 residues. Germline V CDR1 and CDR2: SGHTA, FQGNSA. V gave up 8 bases and J gave up 2 bases, with 18 bases separating them. The data were obtained in a study of blood T cell repertoires in COVID-19. The recovered donors of Cohort 3 showed two negative PCRs, clearance, or symptom resolution. Assay: immunoSEQ multiplex PCR; the TCRdb copy retains only in-frame clones and omits some. This sample yields hundreds of thousands of clones, of which approximately 92% are seen a single time; 2% to 2.5% belongs to the top ten. The receptor was isolated from a woman younger than 35 who had recovered from COVID-19. The rearrangement joins TRBV7-2 to TRBJ1-2, with D perhaps matching TRBD1 (6 bases). Sequencing was performed on PBMCs or T cells enriched from blood (not recorded which). CDR3 in DNA: TGTGCCAGCGCCTTCCTCGGAACAGGGAACTATGGCTACACCTTC. As protein: CASAFLGTGNYGYTF.